This record concerns one T cell receptor (beta chain) sequence. The entry originates in a study of blood T cell repertoires in COVID-19. As for the study in general: Sites in the United States, Italy and Spain provided acute and convalescent COVID-19 samples. In each case, the material was cDNA or gDNA derived from T cells, B-cell-depleted T cells, or PBMCs.

Authors' methods: Quantification of nucleated cells was approximated via reference gene primer amplification. Sequencing used immunoSEQ multiplex PCR; TCRdb keeps in-frame clones, though not all of them. The D gene and trimming were derived from the DNA, and the V and J assignments and clone size from that table. The sample gives some 110,000 clones, 65% to 80% of which show up once; around 2.3% is in the top ten. The length of the CDR3 is 13 residues. V was cut by 0 bases and J by 3 bases, with 5 bases left in between. The V gene's germline CDR1 is LNHDA and CDR2 SQIVND (reference sequence). This receptor was obtained from a middle-aged man with acute or convalescent COVID-19. J is TRBJ1-2 and V is TRBV19; D remains unclear. Specimen: peripheral blood. CDR3 coding DNA: TGTGCCAGTAGTATAGAGGCGGACTATGGCTACACCTTC. Protein product: CASSIEADYGYTF.